This T cell receptor (beta chain) appears in the sequencing data of a study of CD4 T cells in relation to SARS-CoV-2 and coronaviruses. Overall study context: ViraFEST: approximately 10-day antigen culture of PBMCs, then TCR beta CDR3 sequencing. Negative control cultures got HIV-1 Nef peptides or no peptide. Study-level results: Roughly three fifths of donors had memory CD4+ clonotypes crossrecognizing SARS-CoV-2 and common cold coronavirus spike.

The unexposed donors gave CD4+ T cells in about 2011-2019, prior to COVID-19. Isolation of CD4+ T cells took place after less than 13 days in culture. As cell numbers allowed, unexposed-donor CD4+ T cells faced SARS-CoV-2 S/N and four cold-coronavirus spikes. CDR1 is SNHLY and CDR2 is FYNNEI in the germline V gene. The CDR3 runs 12 residues. With 4 bases clipped from V and 6 bases from J, the junction kept 3 bases outside the gene matches. Profiled with immunoSEQ multiplex PCR; TCRdb holds only in-frame clones, not every one. The table lists about 15,000 clones, about 73% of them singletons, with around 18% in the top ten. This clone was detected only once. Antigen specificity is unknown.

This receptor was obtained from a human donor in good health. Sample: CD4+ T cells from PBMCs, cultured in vitro. The V call is TRBV2, the J call TRBJ2-7, with 7 positions matching TRBD2. The CDR3 here is CASSAGGTEQYF. The CDR3 nucleotides read TGTGCCAGCAGTGCGGGGGGAACCGAGCAGTACTTC.